The rows below give T cell receptor beta chains drawn from one sample of a study of cytomegalovirus exposure and HLA in healthy donors. TCRdb's copy holds only in-frame clones and misses some; the assay was immunoSEQ multiplex PCR. Altogether over 100,000 clones are present, roughly 70% being singletons, with the ten largest covering 5.5% to 8.5%. The specimen sequenced was PBMCs. The receptors were gathered from a man in his forties in good health and CMV-seropositive. Both conserved end residues are part of each CDR3. A D gene is named only where the DNA matches it firmly. Clone size is stated in some rows and not others, as once, few, many or a class when expanded.

TRBD1 | . | TRBJ1-1 | TRBV5-6 | CASSAAGTGGWGTEAFF | TGTGCCAGCAGCGCTGCCGGGACAGGGGGATGGGGCACTGAAGCTTTCTTT
. | . | TRBJ2-5 | TRBV4-1 | CASSQDGGGPQETQYF | TGCGCCAGCAGCCAAGATGGAGGGGGCCCCCAAGAGACCCAGTACTTC
. | . | TRBJ1-2 | TRBV5-1 | CASSFQTGTTTYGYTF | TGCGCCAGCAGCTTCCAGACAGGAACTACCACTTATGGCTACACCTTC
. | . | TRBJ2-2 | TRBV28 | CASSLQGGTGELFF | TGTGCCAGCAGTCTACAGGGTGGCACCGGGGAGCTGTTTTTT
. | . | TRBJ1-2 | TRBV5-4 | CASSWPGGAGGYTF | TGTGCCAGCAGCTGGCCCGGAGGGGCGGGGGGCTACACCTTC
. | . | TRBJ1-4 | TRBV6-5 | CASSAGTFEKLFF | TGTGCCAGCAGTGCTGGGACATTTGAAAAACTGTTTTTT
. | . | TRBJ2-2 | TRBV21-1 | CASSKGISGRANGELFF | TGTGCCAGCAGCAAAGGAATCAGCGGGAGGGCGAACGGGGAGCTGTTTTTT
. | once | TRBJ2-1 | TRBV7-2 | CASSLGSVNNEQFF | TGTGCCAGCAGCTTAGGTTCGGTGAACAATGAGCAGTTCTTC
. | once | TRBJ2-7 | TRBV27 | CASSYRSRSYEQYF | TGTGCCAGCAGTTACAGGAGCCGCTCCTACGAGCAGTACTTC
. | . | TRBJ2-2 | TRBV10-1 | CASSREITGELFF | TGCGCCAGCAGTAGAGAAATCACCGGGGAGCTGTTTTTT
. | . | TRBJ2-1 | TRBV5-1 | CASSLDRSYNEQFF | TGCGCCAGCAGCTTAGACAGATCCTACAATGAGCAGTTCTTC
TRBD2 | . | TRBJ2-3 | TRBV27 | CASSSWEAGGPDTQYF | TGTGCCAGCAGTAGTTGGGAAGCGGGAGGGCCGGATACGCAGTATTTT
. | . | TRBJ1-5 | TRBV5-8 | CASSFSTLSGQPQHF | TGTGCCAGCAGCTTTTCGACCCTGTCAGGACAGCCCCAGCATTTT
. | . | TRBJ1-5 | TRBV28 | CASSYNQRDQPQHF | TGTGCCAGCAGTTATAATCAGAGGGATCAGCCCCAGCATTTT
. | . | TRBJ2-1 | TRBV19 | CASSIARVNEQFF | TGTGCCAGTAGTATAGCTCGTGTTAATGAGCAGTTCTTC
TRBD1 | . | TRBJ2-7 | TRBV11-2 | CASSFGTGGLDEQYF | TGTGCCAGCAGCTTCGGAACAGGGGGCTTAGACGAGCAGTACTTC
TRBD2 | . | TRBJ2-7 | TRBV5-1 | CASSRARGAHEQYF | TGCGCCAGCAGCCGGGCGCGGGGGGCCCACGAGCAGTACTTC
TRBD2 | . | TRBJ2-2 | TRBV19 | CASSIGLAANTGELFF | TGTGCCAGTAGTATCGGACTAGCAGCGAACACCGGGGAGCTGTTTTTT
TRBD2 | . | TRBJ2-3 | TRBV18 | CASSPPVGGSTDTQYF | TGTGCCAGCTCACCACCGGTGGGGGGGAGCACAGATACGCAGTATTTT
TRBD1 | . | TRBJ1-2 | TRBV27 | CASSDSGQGAGYTF | TGTGCCAGCAGCGATTCGGGACAGGGGGCCGGCTACACCTTC
. | . | TRBJ1-4 | TRBV5-5 | CASSSTHRGARANEKLFF | TGTGCCAGCAGCTCCACGCATCGGGGGGCGCGTGCTAATGAAAAACTGTTTTTT
. | few | TRBJ1-4 | TRBV7-7 | CASSLTRGNEKLFF | TGTGCCAGCAGCTTAACCAGGGGAAATGAAAAACTGTTTTTT
TRBD1 | . | TRBJ2-5 | TRBV2 | CASSTGTGGRETQYF | TGTGCCAGCAGTACCGGGACAGGGGGCCGAGAGACCCAGTACTTC
. | . | TRBJ2-7 | TRBV6-6 | CASSYGTPTYEQYF | TGTGCCAGCAGTTACGGGACTCCCACCTACGAGCAGTACTTC
TRBD2 | . | TRBJ2-3 | TRBV10-3 | CASFPERGGRTDTQYF | TGTGCCAGCTTTCCCGAGCGGGGGGGAAGGACAGATACGCAGTATTTT
TRBD1 | . | TRBJ1-2 | TRBV27 | CASSLLGQGSYGYTF | TGTGCCAGCAGTTTATTGGGACAGGGGTCCTATGGCTACACCTTC
TRBD1 | . | TRBJ1-5 | TRBV15 | CATSRDRGQQPQHF | TGTGCCACCAGCAGGGACAGGGGGCAACAGCCCCAGCATTTT
TRBD1 | . | TRBJ1-4 | TRBV28 | CASREGQGTNEKLFF | TGTGCCAGCAGGGAAGGACAGGGGACTAATGAAAAACTGTTTTTT
TRBD2 | . | TRBJ2-1 | TRBV5-4 | CASSLGTSVNEQFF | TGTGCCAGCAGCCTAGGGACTAGCGTAAATGAGCAGTTCTTC
. | . | TRBJ2-2 | TRBV9 | CASSVGPTLTFNTGELFF | TGTGCCAGCAGCGTAGGCCCCACGTTGACATTCAACACCGGGGAGCTGTTTTTT
. | . | TRBJ2-7 | TRBV7-7 | CASSLSTAYEQYF | TGTGCTAGCAGCTTAAGCACAGCCTACGAGCAGTACTTC
. | . | TRBJ1-1 | TRBV5-1 | CASSFGGRGMNTEAFF | TGCGCCAGCAGCTTTGGCGGACGGGGGATGAACACTGAAGCTTTCTTT
TRBD1 | . | TRBJ2-7 | TRBV10-1 | CASSGARDRVSYEQYF | TGCGCCAGCAGTGGGGCCCGGGACAGGGTTTCCTACGAGCAGTACTTC
TRBD1 | few | TRBJ2-3 | TRBV28 | CASSLRGQSTDTQYF | TGTGCCAGCAGTTTACGGGGACAGAGCACAGATACGCAGTATTTT
. | . | TRBJ2-3 | TRBV7-2 | CASSFSLNRGSTDTQYF | TGTGCCAGCAGCTTTAGCCTTAACCGGGGTAGCACAGATACGCAGTATTTT
. | . | TRBJ1-2 | TRBV9 | CASSPRDHGGSGYTF | TGTGCCAGCAGCCCCCGGGACCATGGAGGGTCTGGCTACACCTTC
. | . | TRBJ1-2 | TRBV5-5 | CASSLGVEHGYTF | TGTGCCAGCAGCTTGGGAGTCGAGCATGGCTACACCTTC
TRBD1 | . | TRBJ2-2 | TRBV18 | CASSPPSTSSRDRGNTGELFF | TGTGCCAGCTCACCACCTAGCACGTCGTCCCGGGACAGGGGTAACACCGGGGAGCTGTTTTTT
TRBD1 | once | TRBJ2-7 | TRBV27 | CASSINRGFNEQYF | TGTGCCAGCAGTATTAACAGGGGGTTCAACGAGCAGTACTTC
TRBD2 | . | TRBJ2-4 | TRBV7-8 | CASSLSGGKNIQYF | TGTGCCAGCAGCCTCAGCGGGGGCAAAAACATTCAGTACTTC
TRBD1 | . | TRBJ1-1 | TRBV5-1 | CASSPDRGPSLNTEAFF | TGCGCCAGCAGCCCGGACAGGGGTCCTTCTTTGAACACTGAAGCTTTCTTT
. | . | TRBJ2-5 | TRBV6-1 | CASSGRGVLETQYF | TGTGCCAGCAGCGGCAGGGGGGTGTTGGAGACCCAGTACTTC
. | . | TRBJ2-2 | TRBV9 | CASSPRAGPNTGELFF | TGTGCCAGCAGCCCCCGGGCAGGGCCGAACACCGGGGAGCTGTTTTTT
. | . | TRBJ2-2 | TRBV4-1 | CASKSRGREELFF | TGCGCCAGCAAATCTAGGGGGCGGGAGGAGCTGTTTTTT
. | . | TRBJ2-5 | TRBV5-1 | CASSLGTVKETQYF | TGCGCCAGCAGCTTAGGCACAGTCAAAGAGACCCAGTACTTC
. | . | TRBJ2-2 | TRBV5-1 | CASSRDSNTGELFF | TGCGCCAGCAGCCGCGACAGCAACACCGGGGAGCTGTTTTTT